Listed below are T cell receptor beta chains from one sample, sequenced in a study of beta chain features in type 1 diabetes. Only in-frame clones appear in the TCRdb table, and some are missing; sequencing was by immunoSEQ multiplex PCR. This sample has 350,000 to 400,000 clones, with roughly 12% found just once. The sequenced sample consisted of naive CD4+ T cells from blood. These TCRs come from a woman aged 18-29 years with type 1 diabetes. Both conserved end residues are part of each CDR3. The D gene is left open where the match is weak. Rows may omit the clone size; those that give it use once, few, many or a size class.

D	J	V	size	CDR3	DNA
.	TRBJ2-1	TRBV29-1	.	CSVEPSRNEQFF	TGCAGCGTTGAGCCTAGCCGCAATGAGCAGTTCTTC
TRBD1	TRBJ1-1	TRBV11-2	few	CASSPLWDRESVTFF	TGTGCCAGCAGCCCGTTGTGGGACAGGGAAAGTGTCACTTTCTTT
.	TRBJ2-1	TRBV5-1	.	CASSSDSVYNEQFF	TGCGCCAGCAGCTCGGACAGCGTTTACAATGAGCAGTTCTTC
TRBD1	TRBJ1-1	TRBV30	few	CAWAGQMNTEAFF	TGTGCCTGGGCGGGACAGATGAACACTGAAGCTTTCTTT
.	TRBJ2-3	TRBV27	.	CASTTRTRNTQYF	TGTGCCAGCACCACCCGAACTAGAAATACGCAGTATTTT
.	TRBJ2-5	TRBV12-5	.	CASARQQETQYF	TGTGCTAGTGCCCGACAACAAGAGACCCAGTACTTC
TRBD1	TRBJ2-7	TRBV5-1	.	CASSLSPRGYNEQYF	TGCGCCAGCAGCTTATCCCCCAGGGGGTACAACGAGCAGTACTTC
.	TRBJ2-7	TRBV29-1	few	CSASGHYEQYF	TGCAGCGCCTCAGGCCACTACGAGCAGTACTTC
.	TRBJ2-7	TRBV25-1	few	CASSNTGLHEQYF	TGTGCCAGCAGTAACACAGGGTTGCACGAGCAGTACTTC
TRBD2	TRBJ2-4	TRBV4-2	few	CASSQDPLGGRRAKNIQYF	TGTGCCAGCAGCCAAGATCCCCTCGGCGGGAGACGAGCCAAAAACATTCAGTACTTC
TRBD1	TRBJ2-1	TRBV7-6	.	CASSDRVPYNEQFF	TGTGCCAGCAGCGACAGGGTCCCCTACAATGAGCAGTTCTTC
.	TRBJ2-3	TRBV11-3	.	CASSRGYTQYF	TGTGCCAGCAGCCGAGGGTATACGCAGTATTTT
TRBD1	TRBJ2-7	TRBV9	few	CASSPRDRATYEQYF	TGTGCCAGCAGCCCCCGGGACAGGGCGACCTACGAGCAGTACTTC
TRBD2	TRBJ2-7	TRBV7-9	few	CASTPASSGTYEQYF	TGTGCCAGCACCCCGGCATCTAGCGGTACCTACGAGCAGTACTTC
.	TRBJ2-2	TRBV7-9	few	CASSYGPLRTGELFF	TGTGCCAGCAGCTACGGTCCCCTTCGCACCGGGGAGCTGTTTTTT
.	TRBJ1-1	TRBV7-2	.	CASSLAPTQQGWGTEAFF	TGTGCCAGCAGCTTGGCCCCGACTCAACAGGGTTGGGGCACTGAAGCTTTCTTT
.	TRBJ2-5	TRBV5-1	few	CASSLEGLAGETQYF	TGCGCCAGCAGCTTGGAGGGGTTAGCAGGGGAGACCCAGTACTTC
.	TRBJ2-1	TRBV11-3	.	CASSLTGGNEQFF	TGTGCCAGCAGCTTAACAGGTGGGAATGAGCAGTTCTTC
TRBD2	TRBJ2-3	TRBV18	.	CASSPNLAGSTDTQYF	TGTGCCAGCTCACCAAATCTAGCGGGAAGCACAGATACGCAGTATTTT
.	TRBJ2-6	TRBV19	.	CAARPSSGANVLTF	TGTGCCGCTAGACCGAGCTCTGGGGCCAACGTCCTGACTTTC
.	TRBJ2-7	TRBV28	few	CASQQAAYEQYF	TGTGCCAGCCAGCAGGCTGCCTACGAGCAGTACTTC
TRBD2	TRBJ2-1	TRBV30	few	CAWSGPSGYNEQFF	TGTGCCTGGAGTGGGCCTAGCGGTTACAATGAGCAGTTCTTC
.	TRBJ1-1	TRBV7-9	few	CASSLDTQGNTEAFF	TGTGCCAGCAGCTTAGACACACAGGGGAACACTGAAGCTTTCTTT
.	TRBJ2-5	TRBV29-1	few	CSVTRTHPGETQYF	TGCAGCGTCACCAGGACACACCCGGGAGAGACCCAGTACTTC
.	TRBJ2-4	TRBV4-1	few	CASSQEGSPEGIQYF	TGCGCCAGCAGCCAAGAGGGAAGCCCCGAGGGCATTCAGTACTTC
.	TRBJ2-7	TRBV7-9	few	CASSRSQGVITDEQYF	TGTGCCAGCAGCCGATCACAGGGCGTCATTACAGACGAGCAGTACTTC
.	TRBJ2-7	TRBV29-1	.	CSIPGLYSYEQYF	TGCAGCATCCCGGGACTTTACTCCTACGAGCAGTACTTC
.	TRBJ2-3	TRBV6-5	.	CASSLADTQYF	TGTGCCAGCAGTCTCGCAGATACGCAGTATTTT
.	TRBJ2-7	TRBV4-3	.	CASSQDTRPGRYEQYF	TGCGCCAGCAGCCAAGATACGAGGCCGGGAAGGTACGAGCAGTACTTC
TRBD2	TRBJ2-3	TRBV7-9	.	CASSTTSGGAHTQYF	TGTGCCAGCAGTACGACTAGCGGGGGGGCCCATACGCAGTATTTT
.	TRBJ2-5	TRBV7-7	.	CASSQHQGGVETQYF	TGCGCCAGCAGCCAACACCAAGGGGGAGTGGAGACCCAGTACTTC
TRBD2	TRBJ2-1	TRBV18	.	CASSPWASGGNEQFF	TGTGCCAGCTCGCCTTGGGCTAGCGGGGGCAATGAGCAGTTCTTC
.	TRBJ1-5	TRBV19	.	CASSMGHGNQPQHF	TGTGCCAGTAGTATGGGACACGGCAATCAGCCCCAGCATTTT
.	TRBJ2-7	TRBV30	.	CAGGGGYEQYF	TGTGCCGGAGGGGGCGGCTACGAGCAGTACTTC
TRBD1	TRBJ2-1	TRBV5-1	.	CASSTAGTGYNEQFF	TGCGCCAGCAGCACTGCCGGGACAGGCTACAATGAGCAGTTCTTC
TRBD1	TRBJ2-4	TRBV11-2	few	CASRTLRQGAQGIQYF	TGTGCCAGCAGGACCCTCAGACAGGGGGCGCAAGGCATTCAGTACTTC
TRBD2	TRBJ2-5	TRBV28	.	CASSLAGTSGSGVETQYF	TGTGCCAGCAGTCTTGCCGGGACTAGCGGGAGTGGAGTAGAGACCCAGTACTTC
.	TRBJ1-1	TRBV5-4	few	CASSLGAGLGFF	TGTGCCAGCAGCTTGGGGGCAGGGCTAGGATTCTTT
.	TRBJ2-5	TRBV30	.	CACMAGGETQYF	TGTGCCTGTATGGCTGGAGGGGAGACCCAGTACTTC
.	TRBJ2-3	TRBV28	once	CASTASGTDTQYF	TGTGCCAGCACCGCTAGCGGCACAGATACGCAGTATTTT
TRBD1	TRBJ1-2	TRBV18	few	CASSPTGTGVPYGYTF	TGTGCCAGCTCACCCACCGGGACAGGAGTGCCTTATGGCTACACCTTC
.	TRBJ1-1	TRBV11-1	few	CASSRQTEAFF	TGTGCCAGCAGCCGACAGACTGAAGCTTTCTTT
TRBD1	TRBJ2-6	TRBV30	.	CAWSVQGKLSGANVLTF	TGTGCCTGGAGTGTACAGGGGAAGCTCTCTGGGGCCAACGTCCTGACTTTC